This T cell receptor (beta chain) comes out of a study of blood T cell repertoires in COVID-19. Libraries were prepared by immunoSEQ multiplex PCR; TCRdb keeps only in-frame clonotypes and omits some of them. The table shows about 200,000 clones, with 84% occurring only once. The CDR3 runs to 15 residues. V dropped 5 bases and J dropped 7; count of bases not matched to a gene: 11. Germline V gives CDR1 SGHVT, CDR2 SQSDAQ. The genes are TRBV7-4 and TRBJ2-7; 10 nucleotides match TRBD1. Sequenced material: peripheral blood. The sequence was obtained from a human donor in a cohort sampled during active COVID-19. The CDR3 DNA follows: TGTGCCAGCAGCAACCGGGACAGGGGAGGAGAAGAGCAGTACTTC. Encoded protein: CASSNRDRGGEEQYF.